This paragraph reports one T cell receptor beta chain. Libraries were prepared by immunoSEQ multiplex PCR; TCRdb keeps only in-frame clonotypes and omits some of them. The sample lists roughly 180,000 clones; more than 85% were seen once. This CDR3 is 15 amino acids long. Deletions cut 1 base from V and 2 bases from J, with 13 bases between. Germline V CDR1 and CDR2: SGHKS, YYEKEE (reference sequence). The record originates from a study of blood T cell repertoires in COVID-19. V is TRBV5-5 and J is TRBJ2-7; D is perhaps TRBD1 (6 bases). The TCR originated in a woman aged 25-40 years with active or convalescent COVID-19. The sequencing input was peripheral blood. CDR3 nucleotide sequence: TGTGCCAGCAGCTTGTTCGACAGGCCCCCCTACGAGCAGTACTTC. The encoded protein is CASSLFDRPPYEQYF.